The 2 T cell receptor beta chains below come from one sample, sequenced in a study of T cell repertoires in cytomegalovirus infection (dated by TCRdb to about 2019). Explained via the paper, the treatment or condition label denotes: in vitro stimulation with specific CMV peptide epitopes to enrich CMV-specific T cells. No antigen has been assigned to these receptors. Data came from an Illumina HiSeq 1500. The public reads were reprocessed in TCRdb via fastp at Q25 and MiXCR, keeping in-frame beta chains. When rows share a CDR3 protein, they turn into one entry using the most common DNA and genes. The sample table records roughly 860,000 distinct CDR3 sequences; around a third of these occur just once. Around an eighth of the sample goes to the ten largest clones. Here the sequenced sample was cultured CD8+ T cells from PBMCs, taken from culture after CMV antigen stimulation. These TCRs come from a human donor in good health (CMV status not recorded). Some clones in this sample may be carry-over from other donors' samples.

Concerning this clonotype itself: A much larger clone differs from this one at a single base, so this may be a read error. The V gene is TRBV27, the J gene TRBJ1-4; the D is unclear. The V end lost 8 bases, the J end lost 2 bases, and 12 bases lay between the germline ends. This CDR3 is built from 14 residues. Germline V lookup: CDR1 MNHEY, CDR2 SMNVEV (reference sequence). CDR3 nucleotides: TGTGCCAGCCGCTTGGTAGGGACTAATGAAAAACTGTTTTTT. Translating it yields CASRLVGTNEKLFF. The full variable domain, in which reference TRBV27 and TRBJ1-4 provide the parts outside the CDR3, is EAQVTQNPRYLITVTGKKLTVTCSQNMNHEYMSWYRQDPGLGLRQIYYSMNVEVTDKGDVPEGYKVSRKEKRNFPLILESPSPNQTSLYFCASRLVGTNEKLFFGSGTQLSVL.

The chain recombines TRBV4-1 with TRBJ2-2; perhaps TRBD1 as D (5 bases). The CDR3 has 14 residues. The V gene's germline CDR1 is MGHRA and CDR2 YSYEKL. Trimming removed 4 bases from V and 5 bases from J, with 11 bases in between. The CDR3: CASSLEQGTGELFF. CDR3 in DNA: TGCGCCAGCAGCCTCGAGCAGGGAACCGGGGAGCTGTTTTTT.